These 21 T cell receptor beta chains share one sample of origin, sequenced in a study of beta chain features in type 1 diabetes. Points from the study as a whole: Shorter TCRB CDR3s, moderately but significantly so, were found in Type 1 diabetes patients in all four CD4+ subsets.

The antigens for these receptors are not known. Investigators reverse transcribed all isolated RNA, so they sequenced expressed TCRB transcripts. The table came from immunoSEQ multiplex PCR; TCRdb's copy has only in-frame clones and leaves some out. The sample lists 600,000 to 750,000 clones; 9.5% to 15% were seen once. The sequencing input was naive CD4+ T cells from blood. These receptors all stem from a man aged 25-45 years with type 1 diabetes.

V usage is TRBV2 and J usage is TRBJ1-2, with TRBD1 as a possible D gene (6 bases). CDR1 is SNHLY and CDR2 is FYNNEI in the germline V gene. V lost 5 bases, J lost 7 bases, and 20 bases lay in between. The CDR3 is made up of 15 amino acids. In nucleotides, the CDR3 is TGTGCCAGCAGTCCCAGAACTACAGGGACGGTTGGCTACACCTTC. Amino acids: CASSPRTTGTVGYTF.

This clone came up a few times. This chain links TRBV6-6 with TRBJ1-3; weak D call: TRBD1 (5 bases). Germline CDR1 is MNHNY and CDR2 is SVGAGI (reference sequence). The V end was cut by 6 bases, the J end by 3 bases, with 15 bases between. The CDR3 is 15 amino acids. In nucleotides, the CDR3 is TGTGCCAGCAGCACCCGTGGGGGTAGTGGAAACACCATATATTTT. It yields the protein CASSTRGGSGNTIYF.

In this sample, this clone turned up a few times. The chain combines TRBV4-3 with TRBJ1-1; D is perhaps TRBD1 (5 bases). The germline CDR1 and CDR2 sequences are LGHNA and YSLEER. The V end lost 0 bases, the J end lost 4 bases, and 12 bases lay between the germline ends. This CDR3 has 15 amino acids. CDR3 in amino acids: CASSQEAGYGTEAFF. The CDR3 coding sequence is TGCGCCAGCAGCCAAGAAGCAGGGTATGGCACTGAAGCTTTCTTT.

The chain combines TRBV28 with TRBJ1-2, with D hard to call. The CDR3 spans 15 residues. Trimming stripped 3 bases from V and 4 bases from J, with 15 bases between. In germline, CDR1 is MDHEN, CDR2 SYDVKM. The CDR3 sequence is CASSFGIDPAYGYTF. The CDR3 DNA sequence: TGTGCCAGCAGTTTTGGGATCGATCCCGCCTATGGCTACACCTTC.

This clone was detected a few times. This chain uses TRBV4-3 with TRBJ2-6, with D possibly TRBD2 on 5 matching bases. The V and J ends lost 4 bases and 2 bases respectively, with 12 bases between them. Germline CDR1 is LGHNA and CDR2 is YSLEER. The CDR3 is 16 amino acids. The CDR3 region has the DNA TGCGCCAGCAGCCCGTCCGCCGGGGCTGGGGCCAACGTCCTGACTTTC. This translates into CASSPSAGAGANVLTF.

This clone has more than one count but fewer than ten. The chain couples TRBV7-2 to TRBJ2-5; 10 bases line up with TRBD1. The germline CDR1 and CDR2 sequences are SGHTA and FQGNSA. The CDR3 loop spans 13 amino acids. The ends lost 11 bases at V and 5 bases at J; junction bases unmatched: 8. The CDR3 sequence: CAGQTGGGETQYF. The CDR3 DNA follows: TGTGCCGGCCAGACAGGGGGCGGGGAGACCCAGTACTTC.

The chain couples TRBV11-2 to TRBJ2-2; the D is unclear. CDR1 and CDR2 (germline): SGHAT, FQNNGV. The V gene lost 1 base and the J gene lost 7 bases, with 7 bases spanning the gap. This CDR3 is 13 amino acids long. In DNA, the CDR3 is TGTGCCAGCAGCTTAGCTAACTTCGGGGAGCTGTTTTTT. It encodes CASSLANFGELFF.

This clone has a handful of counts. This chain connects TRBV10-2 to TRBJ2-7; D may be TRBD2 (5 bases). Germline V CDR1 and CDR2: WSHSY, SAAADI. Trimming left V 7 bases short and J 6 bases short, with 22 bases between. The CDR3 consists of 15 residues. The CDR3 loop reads CASIPDRGQRSEQYF. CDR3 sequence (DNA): TGCGCCAGCATTCCGGACCGTGGCCAGCGGAGCGAGCAGTACTTC.

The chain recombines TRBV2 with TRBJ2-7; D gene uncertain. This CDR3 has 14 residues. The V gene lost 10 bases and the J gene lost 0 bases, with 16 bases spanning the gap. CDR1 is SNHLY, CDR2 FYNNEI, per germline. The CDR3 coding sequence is TGTGCCACCGGCGCCAGGTTCCTCTCCTACGAGCAGTACTTC. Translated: CATGARFLSYEQYF.

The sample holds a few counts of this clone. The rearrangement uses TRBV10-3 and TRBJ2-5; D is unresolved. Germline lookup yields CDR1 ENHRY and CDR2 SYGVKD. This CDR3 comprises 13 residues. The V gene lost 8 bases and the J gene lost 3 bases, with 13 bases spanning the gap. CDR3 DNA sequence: TGTGCCATCTCGACTGAGGTTGAAGAGACCCAGTACTTC. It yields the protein CAISTEVEETQYF.

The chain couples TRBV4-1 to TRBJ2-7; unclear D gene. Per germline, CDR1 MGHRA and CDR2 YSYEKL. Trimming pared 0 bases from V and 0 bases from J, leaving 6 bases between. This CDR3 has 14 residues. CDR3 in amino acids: CASSQEGNSYEQYF. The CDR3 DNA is TGCGCCAGCAGCCAAGAGGGGAACTCCTACGAGCAGTACTTC.

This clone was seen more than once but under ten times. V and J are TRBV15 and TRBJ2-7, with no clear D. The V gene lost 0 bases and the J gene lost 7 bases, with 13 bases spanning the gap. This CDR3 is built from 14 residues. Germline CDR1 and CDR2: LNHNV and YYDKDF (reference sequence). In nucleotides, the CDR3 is TGTGCCACCAGCAGAGATCGGGCAGGTGGGGAGCAGTACTTC. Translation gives CATSRDRAGGEQYF.

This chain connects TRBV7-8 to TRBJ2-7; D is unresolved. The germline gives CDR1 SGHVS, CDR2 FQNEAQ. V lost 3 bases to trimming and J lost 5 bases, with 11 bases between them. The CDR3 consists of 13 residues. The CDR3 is CASSLVQFNEQYF. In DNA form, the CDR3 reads TGTGCCAGCAGCTTGGTACAGTTCAACGAGCAGTACTTC.

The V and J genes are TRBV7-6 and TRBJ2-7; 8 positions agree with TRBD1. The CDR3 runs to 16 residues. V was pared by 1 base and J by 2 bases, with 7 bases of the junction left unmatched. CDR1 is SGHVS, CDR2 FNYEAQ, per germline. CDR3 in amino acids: CASSLEGQDSTYEQYF. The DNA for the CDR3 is TGTGCCAGCAGCTTAGAGGGACAGGATTCTACCTACGAGCAGTACTTC.

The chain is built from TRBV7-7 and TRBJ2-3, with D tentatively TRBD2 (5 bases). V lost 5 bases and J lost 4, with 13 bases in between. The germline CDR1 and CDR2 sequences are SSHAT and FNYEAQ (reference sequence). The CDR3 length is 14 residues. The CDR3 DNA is TGTGCCAGCAGCCGATCTGGGCGGGCAGATACGCAGTATTTT. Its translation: CASSRSGRADTQYF.

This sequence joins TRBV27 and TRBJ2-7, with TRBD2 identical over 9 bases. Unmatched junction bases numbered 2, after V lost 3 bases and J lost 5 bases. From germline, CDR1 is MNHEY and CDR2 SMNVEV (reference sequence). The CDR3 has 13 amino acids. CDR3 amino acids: CASSLASGNEQYF. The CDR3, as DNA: TGTGCCAGCAGTTTGGCTAGCGGGAACGAGCAGTACTTC.

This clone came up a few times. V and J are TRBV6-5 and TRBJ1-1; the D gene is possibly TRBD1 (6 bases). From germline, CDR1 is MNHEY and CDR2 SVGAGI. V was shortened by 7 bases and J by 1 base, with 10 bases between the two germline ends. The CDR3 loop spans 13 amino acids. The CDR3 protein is CASKGGRNTEAFF. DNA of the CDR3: TGTGCCAGCAAAGGGGGGCGGAACACTGAAGCTTTCTTT.

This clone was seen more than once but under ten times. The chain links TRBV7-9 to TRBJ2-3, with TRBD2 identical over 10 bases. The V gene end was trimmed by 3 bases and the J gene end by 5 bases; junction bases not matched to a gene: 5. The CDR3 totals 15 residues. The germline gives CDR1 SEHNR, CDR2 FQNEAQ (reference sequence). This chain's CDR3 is CASSFSSGGGDTQYF. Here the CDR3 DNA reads TGTGCCAGCAGCTTCTCTAGCGGGGGAGGAGATACGCAGTATTTT. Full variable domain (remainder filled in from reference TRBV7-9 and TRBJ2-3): DTGVSQNPRHKITKRGQNVTFRCDPISEHNRLYWYRQTLGQGPEFLTYFQNEAQLEKSRLLSDRFSAERPKGSFSTLEIQRTEQGDSAMYLCASSFSSGGGDTQYFGPGTRLTVL.

The CDR3 here is CASSIQGYQETQYF. The CDR3 nucleotides read TGTGCCAGCAGCATACAGGGGTACCAAGAGACCCAGTACTTC. The V and J genes are TRBV13 and TRBJ2-5; 7 nucleotides match TRBD1. With 5 bases clipped from V and 0 bases from J, the junction kept 3 bases outside the gene matches. Germline loops: CDR1 PRHDT, CDR2 FYEKMQ (reference sequence). The CDR3 is made up of 14 amino acids.

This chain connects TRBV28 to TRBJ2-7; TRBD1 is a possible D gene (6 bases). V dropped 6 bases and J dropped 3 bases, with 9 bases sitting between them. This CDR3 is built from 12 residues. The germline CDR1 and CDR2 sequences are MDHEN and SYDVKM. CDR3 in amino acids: CASSRTDYEQYF. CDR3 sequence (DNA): TGTGCCAGCAGCCGGACAGACTACGAGCAGTACTTC. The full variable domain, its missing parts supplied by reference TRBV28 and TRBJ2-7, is DVKVTQSSRYLVKRTGEKVFLECVQDMDHENMFWYRQDPGLGLRLIYFSYDVKMKEKGDIPEGYSVSREKKERFSLILESASTNQTSMYLCASSRTDYEQYFGPGTRLTVT.

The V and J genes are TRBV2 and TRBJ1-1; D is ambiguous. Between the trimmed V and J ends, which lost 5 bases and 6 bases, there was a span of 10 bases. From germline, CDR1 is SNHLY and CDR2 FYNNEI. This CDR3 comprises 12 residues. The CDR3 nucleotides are TGTGCCAGCAGTAGACATTATCCTGAAGCTTTCTTT. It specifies CASSRHYPEAFF.